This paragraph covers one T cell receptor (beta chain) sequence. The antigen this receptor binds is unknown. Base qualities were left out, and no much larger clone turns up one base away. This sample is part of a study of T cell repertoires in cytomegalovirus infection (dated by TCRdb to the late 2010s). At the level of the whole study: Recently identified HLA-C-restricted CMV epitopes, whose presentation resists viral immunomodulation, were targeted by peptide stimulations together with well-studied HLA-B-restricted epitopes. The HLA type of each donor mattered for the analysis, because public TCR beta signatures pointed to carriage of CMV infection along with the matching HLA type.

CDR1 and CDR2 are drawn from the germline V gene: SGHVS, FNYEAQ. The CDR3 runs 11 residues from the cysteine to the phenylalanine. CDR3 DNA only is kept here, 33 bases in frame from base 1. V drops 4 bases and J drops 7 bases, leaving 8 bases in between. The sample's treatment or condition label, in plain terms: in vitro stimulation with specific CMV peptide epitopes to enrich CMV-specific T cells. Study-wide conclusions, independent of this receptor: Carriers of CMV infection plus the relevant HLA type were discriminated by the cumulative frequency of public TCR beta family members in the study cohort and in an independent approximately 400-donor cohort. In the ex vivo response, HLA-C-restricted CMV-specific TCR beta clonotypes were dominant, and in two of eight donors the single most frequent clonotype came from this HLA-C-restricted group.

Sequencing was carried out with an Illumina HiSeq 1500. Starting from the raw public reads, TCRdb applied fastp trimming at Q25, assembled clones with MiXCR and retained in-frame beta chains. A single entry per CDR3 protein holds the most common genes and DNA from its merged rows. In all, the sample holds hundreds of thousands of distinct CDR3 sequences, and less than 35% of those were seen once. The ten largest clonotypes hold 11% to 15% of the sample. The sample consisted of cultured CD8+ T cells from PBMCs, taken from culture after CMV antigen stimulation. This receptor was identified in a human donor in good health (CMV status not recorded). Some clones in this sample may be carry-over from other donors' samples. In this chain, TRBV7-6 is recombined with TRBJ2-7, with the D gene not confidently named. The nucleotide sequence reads TGTGCCAGCAGCTCCGATATGGAGCAGTACTTC. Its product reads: CASSSDMEQYF.